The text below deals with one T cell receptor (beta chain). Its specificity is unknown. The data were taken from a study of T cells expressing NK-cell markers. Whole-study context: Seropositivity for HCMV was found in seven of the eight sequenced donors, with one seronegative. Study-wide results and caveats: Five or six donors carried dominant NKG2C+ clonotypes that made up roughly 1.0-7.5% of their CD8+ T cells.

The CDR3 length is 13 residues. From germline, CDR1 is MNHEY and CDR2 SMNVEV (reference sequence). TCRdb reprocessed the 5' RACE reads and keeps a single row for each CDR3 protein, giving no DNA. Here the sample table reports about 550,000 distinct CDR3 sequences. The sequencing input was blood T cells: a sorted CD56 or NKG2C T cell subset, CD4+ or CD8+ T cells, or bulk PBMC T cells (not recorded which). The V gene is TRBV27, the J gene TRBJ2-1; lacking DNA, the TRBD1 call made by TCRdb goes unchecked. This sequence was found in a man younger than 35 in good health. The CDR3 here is CASSPGQGIEQFF.